This TCR beta chain stems from a study of PD-1 blockade in classical Hodgkin lymphoma. Findings and limits, study-wide: Diversity in CD4+ TCRs, unlike that measured in CD8+ TCRs, had risen significantly by C4D1. Although disease activity or prior therapy may be involved, causes of the repertoire differences remain undefined.

Some clones are missing from TCRdb's copy, which holds only in-frame ones; the method was immunoSEQ multiplex PCR. The sample shows around 60,000 clones, around nine tenths of them seen only once. Per germline, CDR1 SGHDN and CDR2 FVKESK. The CDR3 covers 14 residues. V was clipped by 2 bases and J by 7 bases, with 13 bases between them. This clone has a handful of counts. Its target is not known. Documented time point: cycle 4 day 1 (C4D1), after 5 to 7 weeks of nivolumab. All patients experienced relapse after autologous stem cell transplantation, and brentuximab vedotin exposure was variable. Here the sequenced sample was peripheral blood mononuclear cells (PBMCs), taken before the fourth cycle of nivolumab. J is TRBJ2-3 and V is TRBV14; a weak D match, TRBD2 (5 bases). This TCR was sampled from a human donor with classical Hodgkin lymphoma. CDR3 residues: CASSQSRDINTQYF. Written as DNA, the CDR3 is TGTGCCAGCAGCCAAAGCCGGGATATAAATACGCAGTATTTT.